This T cell receptor (beta chain) is drawn from a study of T cells in Graves' hyperthyroidism and ophthalmopathy. Study summary: Peripheral blood was collected at initial diagnosis, before any treatment. Study-level findings and limits: A 13 V-J signature model discriminated ophthalmopathy versus stable hyperthyroidism. Most clonotypes expanded in the thyroid (above 0.001) were also present in blood.

Trimming shortened V by 1 base and J by 1 base, and 8 bases separated the two germline ends. The germline V gene encodes CDR1 SGHKS and CDR2 YYEKEE (reference sequence). The length of the CDR3 is 14 residues. Points on this clonotype: Its target is not known.

Uncontrolled infection, other autoimmune disease, pregnancy or lactation disqualified patients from enrolment. From RNA transcripts, TCR beta CDR3 regions were amplified. TCR CDR3 regions were first amplified by RT-PCR with HTBI primers. TCRdb fed the multiplex PCR reads into MiXCR, producing one record per CDR3 protein. Here the sample spans some 720,000 distinct CDR3 sequences, less than 20% being singletons. J is TRBJ2-5 and V is TRBV5-5, with a tentative D call TRBD2 (6 bases). The source material was blood. This TCR was recovered from a man younger than 30 with Graves' hyperthyroidism. DNA for the CDR3: TGTGCCAGCAGCTTGTACGGGGGCCAAGAGACCCAGTACTTC. It specifies CASSLYGGQETQYF.